The 31 T cell receptor beta chains below come from one sample, sequenced in a study of immune heterogeneity within non-small cell lung tumors. The authors amplified TCR beta CDR3 by multiplex PCR with 32 V and 13 J primers. TCRdb re-derived calls from the multiplex PCR reads in MiXCR, one entry per CDR3 protein. In the table there are 22,000 or so distinct CDR3 sequences, 25% to 35% of which are singletons. Bulk tumor gDNA, roughly 600 ng per sample, served as the TCR template. Spaced far apart, several biopsies were taken from each primary tumor during surgery. Curative operations were performed on patients who had untreated, newly diagnosed non-small cell lung cancer. The specimen was lung tumor tissue. The receptors derive from a man aged 35-49 years with non-small cell lung cancer.

CDR3 DNA: TGTGCCAGCAGCCAAGAAGGCGGTTGGTCTTACTACGAGCAGTACTTC. It yields the protein CASSQEGGWSYYEQYF. The chain joins TRBV3-2 to TRBJ2-7. TRBV3-2 is tagged as a pseudogene. This CDR3 is built from 16 residues.

V and J are TRBV24-1 and TRBJ1-1; 9 positions match TRBD1. The germline CDR1 and CDR2 sequences are KGHDR and SFDVKD. Unmatched junction bases numbered 6, after V lost 5 bases and J lost 3 bases. The CDR3 contains 15 residues. The CDR3 DNA reads TGTGCCACCAGTGGGACAGGGGCGGAGGACACTGAAGCTTTCTTT. It specifies CATSGTGAEDTEAFF.

Comment on this clonotype: A much bigger clone sits one base away, suggesting this may be a read error. This sequence joins TRBV27 and TRBJ2-3, with D maybe TRBD2 (5 bases). In germline, CDR1 is MNHEY, CDR2 SMNVEV (reference sequence). The CDR3 covers 13 residues. The V and J ends lost 6 bases and 6 bases respectively, with 13 bases between them. The CDR3 DNA reads as TGTGCCAGCAGGGCGGGCTACAAGGATACGCAGTATTTT. It yields the protein CASRAGYKDTQYF.

The chain uses TRBV20-1 and TRBJ1-1, with TRBD1 as a possible D gene (6 bases). The ends were cut back, 1 base at V and 1 base at J, with 10 bases in the middle. Germline-derived CDR1 and CDR2 are DFQATT and SNEGSKA (reference sequence). This CDR3 comprises 14 residues. The CDR3 region is CSARVQGRNTEAFF. The DNA of the CDR3 is TGCAGTGCTAGAGTCCAGGGGAGGAACACTGAAGCTTTCTTT.

This clonotype occurred once. The genes are TRBV28 and TRBJ2-4; 7 positions agree with TRBD2. Germline V gives CDR1 MDHEN, CDR2 SYDVKM. V shed 5 bases, J shed 6 bases, and the junction held 13 bases outside the gene matches. This CDR3 is built from 16 residues. The CDR3 DNA reads TGTGCCAGCAGTCCTACGCCGGGACTATCGAGAAACATTCAGTACTTC. It specifies CASSPTPGLSRNIQYF.

This clonotype was seen only once. A much larger clone differs from this one at a single base, so this may be a read error. The V gene is TRBV5-5, the J gene TRBJ2-7; unclear D gene. CDR3 size: 13 residues. Between the trimmed V and J ends, which lost 2 bases and 5 bases, there was a span of 11 bases. Germline V gives CDR1 SGHKS, CDR2 YYEKEE (reference sequence). CDR3 sequence: CASSFTSPNEQYF. The CDR3 DNA is TGTGCCAGCAGCTTCACCTCGCCCAACGAGCAGTACTTC.

On this clonotype: This sequence may be a read error, since a much larger clone differs from it by one base. V and J are TRBV14 and TRBJ1-6; 7 bases align to TRBD1. Looked up from germline, CDR1 is SGHDN and CDR2 is FVKESK. The CDR3 is 15 residues long. The CDR3 spells CASSQRQGGNSPLYF. The CDR3 DNA sequence: TGTGCCAGCAGCCAGCGACAGGGTGGCAATTCACCCCTCTACTTT.

This sequence joins TRBV7-2 and TRBJ2-1; 7 bases fit TRBD2. The germline V gene has CDR1 SGHTA and CDR2 FQGNSA. This CDR3 comprises 16 residues. J lost 1 base, V lost 4 bases, and 7 bases had no gene match. CDR3 amino acids: CASSSRLAKSYNEQFF. CDR3 DNA: TGTGCCAGCAGCTCCCGACTAGCCAAGTCCTACAATGAGCAGTTCTTC.

The chain carries TRBV3-1 and TRBJ2-2; maybe TRBD2 (5 bases). Germline V CDR1 and CDR2: LGHDT, YNNKEL (reference sequence). This CDR3 has 14 residues. The V and J ends lost 3 bases and 7 bases respectively, with 12 bases between them. CDR3 sequence reads: CASSQAFRGGELFF. CDR3 in DNA: TGTGCCAGCAGCCAGGCTTTTCGGGGCGGGGAGCTGTTTTTT.

This sequence joins TRBV7-2 and TRBJ2-6, with D hard to call. Germline CDR1 and CDR2: SGHTA and FQGNSA. Between the trimmed V and J ends, which lost 4 bases and 0 bases, there was a span of 7 bases. This CDR3 spans 15 amino acids. DNA for the CDR3: TGTGCCAGCAGCTCCTCCATCTCTGGGGCCAACGTCCTGACTTTC. This encodes CASSSSISGANVLTF.

The chain is built from TRBV6-1 and TRBJ2-5; D not certain. V was pared by 8 bases and J by 1 base, with 17 bases between. Germline values: CDR1 MNHNS, CDR2 SASEGT. The CDR3 is 15 residues long. The CDR3 protein is CASLGIRGLQETQYF. CDR3 in DNA: TGTGCCAGCTTGGGGATCCGTGGCCTCCAAGAGACCCAGTACTTC.

This clonotype was seen at least ten times. This chain links TRBV11-3 with TRBJ2-7; D remains ambiguous. This CDR3 is 14 amino acids long. Trimming took off 1 base at V and 0 bases at J, with 7 bases between the two ends. Germline CDR1 SGHNT, CDR2 YENEEA. CDR3 in DNA: TGTGCCAGCAGCTTAGGGGCAGCCTCCTACGAGCAGTACTTC. Its protein product is CASSLGAASYEQYF.

There are many counts of this clonotype. The V gene is TRBV20-1, the J gene TRBJ2-3; D is undetermined. Germline loops: CDR1 DFQATT, CDR2 SNEGSKA (reference sequence). Trimming left V 6 bases short and J 5 bases short, with 9 bases between. The CDR3 is 11 amino acids. For the CDR3, the DNA is TGCAGTGCCCGGGCGAAAGATACGCAGTATTTT. Protein sequence: CSARAKDTQYF.

This clonotype is a singleton in its sample. Given a much more abundant clone one base away, this may be a read error. The CDR3 loop is CTSRAWDRGSEQYF. DNA for the CDR3: TGTACCAGCAGAGCCTGGGACAGGGGCTCCGAGCAGTACTTC. The chain is built from TRBV28 and TRBJ2-7; TRBD1 aligns across 10 bases. CDR1 is MDHEN, CDR2 SYDVKM, per germline. The CDR3 contains 14 residues.

By sample fraction, this clonotype is medium-sized (0.01 to 0.1%). The V and J genes are TRBV7-9 and TRBJ1-1; no clear D gene. Germline V gene data show CDR1 as SEHNR and CDR2 as FQNEAQ (reference sequence). CDR3 length: 12 amino acids. Trimming removed 3 bases from V and 5 bases from J, with 7 bases in between. CDR3 sequence reads: CASSFDWTEAFF. The CDR3 DNA is TGTGCCAGCAGCTTCGACTGGACTGAAGCTTTCTTT.

Comment on this clonotype: This sequence may be a read error, since a much larger clone differs from it by one base. V is TRBV19 and J is TRBJ1-3; D call uncertain. V shed 1 base and J shed 8 bases, with 9 bases lying between them. CDR3 size: 13 residues. The germline V gene encodes CDR1 LNHDA and CDR2 SQIVND (reference sequence). CDR3 DNA sequence: TGTGCCAGTAGTATAGTTGTGGCGTACACCATATATTTT. Translated, it gives CASSIVVAYTIYF. The complete variable domain, with remaining parts taken from reference TRBV19 and TRBJ1-3, reads DGGITQSPKYLFRKEGQNVTLSCEQNLNHDAMYWYRQDPGQGLRLIYYSQIVNDFQKGDIAEGYSVSREKKESFPLTVTSAQKNPTAFYLCASSIVVAYTIYFGEGSWLTVV.

Remarks on this clonotype: This could be a read error, since a much larger clone is one nucleotide away. V gene TRBV19 combines with J gene TRBJ2-1; possible D gene TRBD2, 5 bases. Germline CDR1 and CDR2: LNHDA and SQIVND (reference sequence). The CDR3 has 15 residues. This chain's CDR3 is CASSPLKGAWTEKFF. DNA for the CDR3: TGTGCCAGTAGTCCCCTTAAGGGAGCATGGACTGAGAAGTTCTTC. The complete variable domain, with remaining parts taken from reference TRBV19 and TRBJ2-1, reads DGGITQSPKYLFRKEGQNVTLSCEQNLNHDAMYWYRQDPGQGLRLIYYSQIVNDFQKGDIAEGYSVSREKKESFPLTVTSAQKNPTAFYLCASSPLKGAWTEKFFGPGTRLTVL.

This clonotype was observed many times. The genes are TRBV7-9 and TRBJ2-7; 10 bases map to TRBD2. The ends lost 6 bases at V and 2 bases at J; junction bases unmatched: 7. The CDR3 totals 15 residues. Germline lookup yields CDR1 SEHNR and CDR2 FQNEAQ (reference sequence). CDR3 nucleotides: TGTGCCAGCAGTTCCACCGGACTAGCGGCCTACGAGCAGTACTTC. This codes for CASSSTGLAAYEQYF.

This clonotype was seen more than once but under ten times. The chain links TRBV19 to TRBJ1-2, with D perhaps TRBD1 (5 bases). This CDR3 spans 15 amino acids. Trimming shortened V by 8 bases and J by 5 bases, and 21 bases separated the two germline ends. Germline assignment: CDR1 LNHDA and CDR2 SQIVND (reference sequence). The CDR3 bases are TGTGCCAGTTCCCCGGGGGACTCCCTACTATATGGCTACACCTTC. Translation: CASSPGDSLLYGYTF.

Worth noting for this clonotype: A junction boundary mismatches the germline segment, possibly from a read error. The J gene is TRBJ1-5, the V gene TRBV15; D gene uncertain. The length of the CDR3 is 15 residues. Per the germline V gene, CDR1 is LNHNV and CDR2 is YYDKDF (reference sequence). The CDR3 DNA reads TGTGCCACCAGAAGAGATTTTGGTGGAGGTCAGCCCCAGCATTTT. Its translation: CATRRDFGGGQPQHF.

The chain combines TRBV6-6 with TRBJ2-5, with TRBD2 identical over 10 bases. The V segment lost 0 bases and the J segment 2 bases; nucleotides outside the gene matches: 3. This CDR3 is 16 amino acids long. Germline V CDR1 and CDR2: MNHNY, SVGAGI (reference sequence). The CDR3 DNA is TGTGCCAGCAGTTACTCGGGACTAGCGCCACAAGAGACCCAGTACTTC. This translates into CASSYSGLAPQETQYF.

This clonotype was found many times. The J gene is TRBJ1-4, the V gene TRBV9; D gene uncertain. The germline V gene has CDR1 SGDLS and CDR2 YYNGEE. The CDR3 spans 15 residues. V was clipped by 4 bases and J by 0 bases, with 10 bases between them. The chain's CDR3 is CASSSGIATNEKLFF. In DNA form, the CDR3 reads TGTGCCAGCAGCTCCGGCATCGCAACTAATGAAAAACTGTTTTTT.

J is TRBJ1-3 and V is TRBV5-4; a weak D match, TRBD1 (6 bases). Germline assignment: CDR1 SGHNT and CDR2 YYREEE (reference sequence). This CDR3 is built from 15 residues. V dropped 7 bases and J dropped 0 bases, with 14 bases sitting between them. In nucleotides, the CDR3 is TGTGCCAGCTCTGGGGGCGGGACCTCTGGAAACACCATATATTTT. Amino acids: CASSGGGTSGNTIYF.

The genes are TRBV7-9 and TRBJ2-1; D possibly uses TRBD1 or TRBD2 (5 bases each). This CDR3 has 15 amino acids. Trimming removed 4 bases at V and 7 bases at J, with 17 bases between. The germline V gene encodes CDR1 SEHNR and CDR2 FQNEAQ (reference sequence). This CDR3 is CASSSHWDVWNEQFF. CDR3 coding DNA: TGTGCCAGCAGCTCCCATTGGGACGTGTGGAATGAGCAGTTCTTC.

Comment on this clonotype: A read error may be the cause here, since a much bigger clone is one base away. The chain recombines TRBV11-2 with TRBJ2-7, with TRBD2 matching over 8 bases. Germline assignment: CDR1 SGHAT and CDR2 FQNNGV. This CDR3 comprises 15 residues. For the CDR3, the DNA is TGTGCCAGCAGCTTAGAAAGGCGGGAGGTCTACGATCAGTACTTC. Protein: CASSLERREVYDQYF.

The V call is TRBV4-1, the J call TRBJ1-5; no firm D call. The germline V gene encodes CDR1 MGHRA and CDR2 YSYEKL. V was clipped by 4 bases and J by 0 bases, with 16 bases between them. This CDR3 has 17 amino acids. In DNA form, the CDR3 reads TGCGCCAGCAGCCTACAACCGGGCCCCTATAGCAATCAGCCCCAGCATTTT. It encodes CASSLQPGPYSNQPQHF.

Turning to this clonotype: This may be a read error: a much more frequent sequence differs by one nucleotide. The chain is built from TRBV6-1 and TRBJ1-5; D not certain. From germline, CDR1 is MNHNS and CDR2 SASEGT. The CDR3 runs 15 residues. Trimming left V 7 bases short and J 0 bases short, with 13 bases between. CDR3 nucleotides: TGTGCCAGCAATGATCCAGGTGGTAGCAATCAGCCCCAGCATTTT. Translating it yields CASNDPGGSNQPQHF.

A note on this clonotype: With a much larger clone just one base away, this may be a read error. The chain employs TRBV7-9 and TRBJ1-1; D not certain. CDR1 is SEHNR, CDR2 FQNEAQ, per germline (reference sequence). The CDR3 totals 13 residues. V lost 2 bases and J lost 5, with 9 bases in between. CDR3 residues: CASSLNESTEAFF. The DNA for the CDR3 is TGTGCCAGCAGCTTAAACGAGTCGACTGAAGCTTTCTTT.

This clonotype was seen a few times. This clone may be a read error of a much larger clone one base away. The chain uses TRBV12-3 or TRBV12-4 and TRBJ1-1; D not resolved. V lost 2 bases to trimming and J lost 12 bases, with 16 bases between them. The CDR3 covers 13 residues. In DNA form, the CDR3 reads TGTGCCAGCAGTTTACGGCTCGGCGGGGAATCTTTCTTT. Translation: CASSLRLGGESFF.

As concerns this clonotype: One junction end does not reproduce the germline sequence, and a read error may be involved. The rearrangement uses TRBV9 and TRBJ1-2; D remains ambiguous. The CDR3 is made up of 13 amino acids. Germline V gene lookup returns CDR1 SGDLS and CDR2 YYNGEE. The CDR3 region is CASRERAKYGYTF. CDR3 in DNA: TGTGCCAGCAGGGAGAGAGCTAAGTATGGCTACACCTTC.

Remarks on this clonotype: One base away lies a much larger clone, so this may be a sequencing read error. Lacking the conserved final phenylalanine or tryptophan, this CDR3 likely reflects a read error. The chain has TRBV28 and TRBJ2-1, with 11 bases fitting TRBD2. V trimming: 4 bases; J trimming: 2 bases; junction bases outside the gene matches: 10. CDR3 size: 18 residues. From germline, CDR1 is MDHEN and CDR2 SYDVKM. The CDR3 region is CASSSSGLAELTYNEQFL. DNA for the CDR3: TGTGCCAGCAGTTCATCGGGACTAGCGGAGCTAACCTACAATGAGCAGTTCTTA.